The 31 T cell receptor beta chains in this list originate from one sample, sequenced in a study of T cell repertoires in cytomegalovirus infection. Their antigens remain unidentified. TCRdb re-called the reads with MiXCR, one entry per CDR3 protein. This sample yields about 900,000 distinct CDR3 sequences, of which approximately 31% are seen a single time; under 15% belongs to the top ten. The source was cultured CD8+ T cells from PBMCs, collected from culture after CMV antigen stimulation. The receptors shown here come from a human donor in good health (CMV status not recorded). Some clones in this sample may be carry-over from other donors' samples.

To note about this clonotype: At one end, the junction sequence differs from germline, possibly due to a read error. This chain joins TRBV6-6 and TRBJ1-6; D unresolved. The CDR3 has 15 residues. Germline V gives CDR1 MNHNY, CDR2 SVGAGI (reference sequence). CDR3 coding DNA: TGTGCCAACAGTTACGAGCCCTCGGGTAATTCACCCCTCCACTTT. This encodes CANSYEPSGNSPLHF.

This clonotype was observed a handful of times. The rearrangement links TRBV12-3 or TRBV12-4 to TRBJ2-3, with 12 bases that match TRBD2. V dropped 7 bases and J dropped 5; count of bases not matched to a gene: 10. This CDR3 spans 16 amino acids. The CDR3 nucleotides read TGTGCCAGCATAGGAACTAGCGGGGGGCTAGGAGATACGCAGTATTTT. It codes for CASIGTSGGLGDTQYF.

V usage is TRBV3-1 and J usage is TRBJ2-2; 9 nucleotides agree with TRBD2. The CDR3 consists of 20 residues. Germline trimming cut 0 bases from V and 0 bases from J; bases unmatched to any gene: 11. CDR1 is LGHDT, CDR2 YNNKEL, per germline (reference sequence). CDR3 amino acids: CASSQEGSIAGVTNTGELFF. The CDR3 DNA follows: TGTGCCAGCAGCCAAGAGGGGTCGATAGCGGGAGTCACGAACACCGGGGAGCTGTTTTTT.

Remarks on this clonotype: The junction differs from germline at one of its ends, possibly a read error. The gene calls are TRBV7-7 and TRBJ2-1, with 9 bases that match TRBD1. CDR3 length: 17 residues. Germline CDR1 and CDR2: SSHAT and FNYEAQ (reference sequence). The CDR3, as DNA: TGTGCTAGCAGCTTTTACCCCCTGGGACAGGGTGACAATGAGCAGTTCTTC. Amino acids: CASSFYPLGQGDNEQFF.

The chain carries TRBV6-8 and TRBJ1-5; weak D call: TRBD1 (5 bases). Looked up from germline, CDR1 is MNHGY and CDR2 is SAAAGT. The CDR3 is made up of 17 amino acids. Trimming stripped 7 bases from V and 1 base from J, with 20 bases between. The CDR3: CASTGSRVWGSNQPQHF. DNA of the CDR3: TGTGCCAGCACCGGCTCAAGGGTGTGGGGGAGCAATCAGCCCCAGCATTTT.

This clonotype was counted ten times or more. The rearrangement uses TRBV6-2 or TRBV6-3 and TRBJ1-1; TRBD1 agrees at 9 bases. CDR1 and CDR2 (germline): MNHEY, SVGEGT. V gave up 5 bases and J gave up 4 bases; unmatched junction bases: 5. The CDR3 has 14 amino acids. This CDR3 is CASSRTGGFTEAFF. The CDR3, as DNA: TGTGCCAGCAGTCGTACAGGGGGCTTCACTGAAGCTTTCTTT.

In this sample, this clonotype turned up many times. The CDR3 region is CASSLEGFEQYV. CDR3 coding DNA: TGTGCCAGCAGCTTAGAGGGCTTCGAGCAGTACGTC. J is TRBJ2-7 and V is TRBV7-9; D unresolved. CDR1 is SEHNR, CDR2 FQNEAQ, per germline (reference sequence). Trimming cost V 1 base and J 6 bases, with 7 bases left between them. This CDR3 comprises 12 residues.

Note on this clonotype: With a much larger clone just one base away, this may be a read error. Here the CDR3 DNA reads TGTGCCAACAGCCCGTCCGAAGAGACCCAGTACTTC. It is translated as CANSPSEETQYF. The chain joins TRBV7-8 to TRBJ2-5; D is unclear. The CDR3 has 12 residues. CDR1 SGHVS and CDR2 FQNEAQ come from the germline V gene.

J is TRBJ2-1 and V is TRBV12-5; 7 nucleotides align to TRBD2. The CDR3 covers 15 residues. Germline loops: CDR1 LGHNT, CDR2 FRNRAP. The J segment lost 9 bases and the V segment lost 7 bases, leaving 15 bases of the junction unmatched. The chain's CDR3 is CASDLVLGGGTEQFF. CDR3 coding DNA: TGTGCTAGTGACCTGGTACTGGGGGGGGGGACTGAGCAGTTCTTC.

This sequence joins TRBV6-2 or TRBV6-3 and TRBJ2-3, with 7 bases aligning to TRBD2. The CDR3 is 14 amino acids. V lost 0 bases and J lost 7; bases outside the gene matches: 4. Germline values: CDR1 MNHEY, CDR2 SVGEGT. This CDR3 reads CASSYSGLGNTQYF. The DNA for the CDR3 is TGTGCCAGCAGTTACTCCGGACTAGGGAATACGCAGTATTTT.

The genes are TRBV4-1 and TRBJ2-5; 9 nucleotides align to TRBD1. The germline CDR1 and CDR2 sequences are MGHRA and YSYEKL. J gave up 4 bases and V 1 base, and 4 bases lay outside the gene matches. The CDR3 totals 15 residues. The CDR3 nucleotides read TGCGCCAGCAGCCAAGGCGGGACAGGGCGAGAGACCCAGTACTTC. Its protein is CASSQGGTGRETQYF.

Turning to this clonotype: Its ends do not fully match the called genes, so a read error is possible. The chain is built from TRBV7-6 and TRBJ2-3; TRBD1 matches 10 bases. The germline V gene has CDR1 SGHVS and CDR2 FNYEAQ. The CDR3 covers 15 residues. Written as DNA, the CDR3 is TGTGCTAGCAGCGCAGCCGACAGGGGGCAAGATACGCAGTATTTT. Protein sequence: CASSAADRGQDTQYF.

In its sample, this clonotype was seen a few times. This rearrangement joins TRBV7-9 to TRBJ2-7; no firm D call. CDR3 length equals 11 residues. Per germline, CDR1 SEHNR and CDR2 FQNEAQ (reference sequence). Trimming stripped 2 bases from V and 5 bases from J, with 4 bases between. CDR3: CASSLLDEQYF. The CDR3, as DNA: TGTGCCAGCAGCTTATTAGACGAGCAGTACTTC.

A few counts support this clonotype. This chain uses TRBV28 with TRBJ1-1; unclear D gene. The CDR3 extends over 15 amino acids. Between the trimmed V and J ends, which lost 3 bases and 1 base, there was a span of 12 bases. The germline CDR1 and CDR2 sequences are MDHEN and SYDVKM. CDR3 DNA sequence: TGTGCCAGCAGTTTTATCGGCAGAAGGAACACTGAAGCTTTCTTT. It encodes CASSFIGRRNTEAFF. Based on the CDR3 plus reference TRBV28 and TRBJ1-1, the full variable domain is DVKVTQSSRYLVKRTGEKVFLECVQDMDHENMFWYRQDPGLGLRLIYFSYDVKMKEKGDIPEGYSVSREKKERFSLILESASTNQTSMYLCASSFIGRRNTEAFFGQGTRLTVV.

This clonotype occurred a few times. The chain employs TRBV12-3 or TRBV12-4 and TRBJ1-4; D is unresolved. The CDR3 is made up of 14 amino acids. The V and J ends lost 1 base and 6 bases respectively, with 9 bases between them. The DNA for the CDR3 is TGTGCCAGCAGTTTAGGTCTTCTGCATGAAAAACTGTTTTTT. Its protein is CASSLGLLHEKLFF.

V usage is TRBV19 and J usage is TRBJ2-5; TRBD2 is a possible D gene (7 bases). CDR3 length: 16 amino acids. Germline V gene lookup returns CDR1 LNHDA and CDR2 SQIVND (reference sequence). The V end lost 3 bases, the J end lost 5 bases, and 19 bases lay between the germline ends. CDR3 amino acids: CASSISSGGLLETQYF. For the CDR3, the DNA is TGTGCCAGTAGTATCTCCTCGGGGGGCCTTCTGGAGACCCAGTACTTC.

V usage is TRBV19 and J usage is TRBJ2-1, with 7 bases that match TRBD2. CDR3 length: 12 residues. From germline, CDR1 is LNHDA and CDR2 SQIVND (reference sequence). The V segment lost 5 bases and the J segment 10 bases; nucleotides outside the gene matches: 5. The CDR3 sequence is CASSSRGVEQFF. CDR3 in DNA: TGTGCCAGTAGTTCCCGGGGGGTAGAGCAGTTCTTC.

The chain links TRBV5-1 to TRBJ1-1; D perhaps matches TRBD1 (5 bases). Trimming removed 0 bases at V and 10 bases at J, with 13 bases between. Germline V gene lookup returns CDR1 SGHRS and CDR2 YFSETQ. This CDR3 comprises 13 residues. The CDR3 here is CASSLAAGRIAFF. CDR3 coding DNA: TGCGCCAGCAGCTTGGCCGCGGGACGCATAGCTTTCTTT.

The chain employs TRBV15 and TRBJ1-3, with TRBD1 matching over 8 bases. CDR1 LNHNV and CDR2 YYDKDF come from the germline V gene (reference sequence). V dropped 5 bases and J dropped 0; count of bases not matched to a gene: 3. CDR3 length: 15 residues. The CDR3 DNA reads as TGTGCCACCAGCGCGGGGACAGGCTCTGGAAACACCATATATTTT. Translating it yields CATSAGTGSGNTIYF.

In this sample, this clonotype turned up a few times. A much larger clonotype is one base distant, so this may be a read error. The chain couples TRBV7-2 to TRBJ1-1, with D unclear. CDR3 size: 13 residues. Germline loops: CDR1 SGHTA, CDR2 FQGNSA. V lost 1 base and J 7 bases, leaving 10 bases between the germline ends. The CDR3 region is CASSLGVVFEAFF. Written as DNA, the CDR3 is TGTGCCAGCAGCTTAGGCGTCGTGTTTGAAGCTTTCTTT.

The table lists this clonotype with a count of one. The V and J genes are TRBV27 and TRBJ2-1, with a tentative D call TRBD2 (7 bases). V was trimmed by 6 bases and J by 0 bases, leaving 12 bases between them. CDR1 and CDR2 from the germline V gene are MNHEY and SMNVEV (reference sequence). The CDR3 has 15 residues. CDR3 protein: CASSTGGPSYNEQFF. The DNA for the CDR3 is TGTGCCAGCAGCACCGGGGGGCCCTCCTACAATGAGCAGTTCTTC.

The gene calls are TRBV4-3 and TRBJ1-5; 9 bases fit TRBD1. V was clipped by 3 bases and J by 9 bases; unmatched bases: 24. Per the germline V gene, CDR1 is LGHNA and CDR2 is YSLEER. The CDR3 has 20 amino acids. The CDR3 sequence is CASSQWVGQGRGLSSGPQHF. In DNA form, the CDR3 reads TGCGCCAGCAGCCAGTGGGTGGGACAGGGAAGAGGATTAAGTTCAGGGCCCCAGCATTTT.

The V and J genes are TRBV20-1 and TRBJ1-1, with a tentative D call TRBD1 (5 bases). CDR3 length: 16 residues. Trimming stripped 3 bases from V and 0 bases from J, with 17 bases between. Germline V gene sequence: CDR1 DFQATT, CDR2 SNEGSKA (reference sequence). The CDR3 spells CSARKAGTDLNTEAFF. CDR3 sequence (DNA): TGCAGTGCTAGGAAGGCCGGGACGGACCTGAACACTGAAGCTTTCTTT.

This clonotype was found a few times. The rearrangement joins TRBV6-6 to TRBJ2-3; unclear D gene. The CDR3 extends over 18 amino acids. The V gene lost 1 base and the J gene lost 4 bases, with 21 bases spanning the gap. The germline V gene encodes CDR1 MNHNY and CDR2 SVGAGI (reference sequence). The chain's CDR3 is CASSYLQQRTLRADTQYF. In DNA, the CDR3 is TGTGCCAGCAGTTACTTGCAGCAAAGGACCCTGCGCGCAGATACGCAGTATTTT.

The table lists this clonotype with many counts. The chain employs TRBV7-8 and TRBJ1-2; the D gene is possibly TRBD1 (5 bases). The CDR3 totals 14 residues. V gave up 5 bases and J gave up 4 bases, with 14 bases separating them. Germline V gene sequence: CDR1 SGHVS, CDR2 FQNEAQ. The CDR3 spells CASSPRGRGYGYTF. The CDR3, as DNA: TGTGCCAGCAGCCCACGAGGGAGGGGCTATGGCTACACCTTC.

This clonotype showed up many times. The chain couples TRBV7-6 to TRBJ1-4; D is unresolved. Trimming cost V 2 bases and J 0 bases, with 10 bases left between them. Germline lookup yields CDR1 SGHVS and CDR2 FNYEAQ. This CDR3 comprises 16 residues. This CDR3 reads CASSLQPYSTNEKLFF. The CDR3 region has the DNA TGTGCCAGCAGCTTACAGCCATATTCAACTAATGAAAAACTGTTTTTT.

This clonotype occurred a few times. The CDR3 sequence is CASSQDRSPPFSYGYTF. The CDR3 DNA reads as TGCGCCAGCAGCCAAGACAGGAGCCCCCCCTTCAGCTATGGCTACACCTTC. The chain recombines TRBV4-1 with TRBJ1-2; D not certain. The CDR3 totals 17 residues. In germline, CDR1 is MGHRA, CDR2 YSYEKL. V was pared by 0 bases and J by 4 bases, with 18 bases between.

This rearrangement joins TRBV7-2 to TRBJ1-1, with D possibly TRBD1 on 5 matching bases. Germline CDR1 reads SGHTA; CDR2 reads FQGNSA. This CDR3 region has 14 residues. V was clipped by 5 bases and J by 5 bases, with 15 bases between them. The CDR3 loop reads CASSPYLGATEAFF. The CDR3 coding sequence is TGTGCCAGCAGCCCGTATTTAGGGGCTACTGAAGCTTTCTTT. The full variable domain, rest sourced from reference TRBV7-2 and TRBJ1-1, is GAGVSQSPSNKVTEKGKDVELRCDPISGHTALYWYRQSLGQGLEFLIYFQGNSAPDKSGLPSDRFSAERTGGSVSTLTIQRTQQEDSAVYLCASSPYLGATEAFFGQGTRLTVV.

In DNA, the CDR3 is TGTGCTAGTGGGGACAGTACTGAAGCTTTCTTT. The encoded protein is CASGDSTEAFF. The V and J genes are TRBV12-5 and TRBJ1-1; weak D call: TRBD1 (6 bases). Trimming left V 6 bases short and J 5 bases short, with 7 bases between. The germline V gene has CDR1 LGHNT and CDR2 FRNRAP. The CDR3 is made up of 11 amino acids.

The chain links TRBV19 to TRBJ1-6; D unclear. Germline assignment: CDR1 LNHDA and CDR2 SQIVND (reference sequence). V gave up 7 bases and J gave up 11 bases, with 21 bases separating them. This CDR3 region has 15 residues. CDR3 in DNA: TGTGCCAGTACCCCGACTGTGGGTTCGGGAACACCCCTCCACTTT. This gives the protein CASTPTVGSGTPLHF. The variable domain in full, completed from reference TRBV19 and TRBJ1-6, reads DGGITQSPKYLFRKEGQNVTLSCEQNLNHDAMYWYRQDPGQGLRLIYYSQIVNDFQKGDIAEGYSVSREKKESFPLTVTSAQKNPTAFYLCASTPTVGSGTPLHFGNGTRLTVT.

The J gene is TRBJ2-2, the V gene TRBV6-6, with TRBD1 as a possible D gene (6 bases). CDR3 length equals 17 residues. Per germline, CDR1 MNHNY and CDR2 SVGAGI (reference sequence). Deletions cut 5 bases from V and 0 bases from J, with 16 bases between. The CDR3 sequence: CASSTPDRLTNTGELFF. The CDR3 DNA sequence: TGTGCCAGCAGTACCCCTGACAGGCTAACGAACACCGGGGAGCTGTTTTTT.